Listed below are T cell receptor beta chains from one sample, sequenced in a study of cytomegalovirus exposure and HLA in healthy donors. Method: immunoSEQ multiplex PCR; TCRdb's copy keeps in-frame clones and lacks some. Of roughly 200,000 clones in the sample, over 65% are singletons; the top ten hold around 0.63%. Sequencing used PBMCs. These receptors were collected from a man between 18 and 29 years old in good health and CMV-seronegative. The CDR3 runs from the conserved cysteine through the conserved F or W. Fields, in order: J gene, CDR3 length, D gene, clone size, V gene, CDR3 DNA, CDR3 protein. D genes are given only for firm matches. A clone size is listed for some rows: how often the clone was seen (once, few, many), or a class if it is expanded.

J: TRBJ2-7; length: 13; D: TRBD1; size: -; V: TRBV30; DNA: TGTGCCTGGTCGTGGACAGGTTCGGGAGAGCAGTACTTC; CDR3: CAWSWTGSGEQYF
J: TRBJ1-1; length: 15; D: -; size: -; V: TRBV10-3; DNA: TGTGCCATCAGTGCGCGTCAGGGAACGAACACTGAAGCTTTCTTT; CDR3: CAISARQGTNTEAFF
J: TRBJ1-3; length: 16; D: -; size: once; V: TRBV5-1; DNA: TGCGCCAGCAGCTTGTTCAGGGGTCTTTCTGGAAACACCATATATTTT; CDR3: CASSLFRGLSGNTIYF
J: TRBJ2-7; length: 11; D: TRBD1; size: once; V: TRBV5-6; DNA: TGTGCCAGCAGCTTGTCGGACAGGGTTCTCTTC; CDR3: CASSLSDRVLF
J: TRBJ2-5; length: 16; D: -; size: -; V: TRBV6-5; DNA: TGTGCCAGCAGTTACACCACACCGACAGGGAGGCAGACCCAGTACTTC; CDR3: CASSYTTPTGRQTQYF
J: TRBJ1-5; length: 15; D: -; size: -; V: TRBV5-1; DNA: TGTGCCAGCAGCCAATTTGAAGTATCGGGTCAGCCCCAGCATTTT; CDR3: CASSQFEVSGQPQHF
J: TRBJ2-7; length: 15; D: TRBD1; size: -; V: TRBV19; DNA: TGTGCCAGTAGTCGACAGGGGCGACCCTCCTACGAGCAGTACTTC; CDR3: CASSRQGRPSYEQYF
J: TRBJ2-7; length: 12; D: -; size: -; V: TRBV7-9; DNA: TGTTCCAGCCAAGAGGCAGTATACGAGCAGTACTTC; CDR3: CSSQEAVYEQYF
J: TRBJ2-3; length: 15; D: TRBD2; size: -; V: TRBV5-4; DNA: TGTGCCAGCAGCCAAACTAGCGGAAGCACAGATACGCAGTATTTT; CDR3: CASSQTSGSTDTQYF
J: TRBJ2-2; length: 13; D: -; size: -; V: TRBV27; DNA: TGTGCCACCTCCCGGGAGTACACCGGGGAGCTGTTTTTT; CDR3: CATSREYTGELFF
J: TRBJ2-5; length: 13; D: -; size: -; V: TRBV5-1; DNA: TGCGCCAGCAGGAGAGACAGTCAAGAGACCCAGTACTTC; CDR3: CASRRDSQETQYF
J: TRBJ2-7; length: 18; D: TRBD2; size: once; V: TRBV7-6; DNA: TGTGCCAGCAGCCCGAGGAGTAGCGGGAGGGTGAAGACCTACGAGCAGTACTTC; CDR3: CASSPRSSGRVKTYEQYF
J: TRBJ1-4; length: 15; D: -; size: few; V: TRBV7-9; DNA: TGTGCCAGCAGCGCCCTAGGACAGCTTAATGAAAAACTGTTTTTT; CDR3: CASSALGQLNEKLFF
J: TRBJ2-1; length: 15; D: -; size: -; V: TRBV5-1; DNA: TGCGCCAGCAGCTTGTCGGCAGGGATATGGAATGAGCAGTTCTTC; CDR3: CASSLSAGIWNEQFF
J: TRBJ1-5; length: 16; D: -; size: -; V: TRBV9; DNA: TGTGCCAGCAGCGTAGACGGGGGAGGGGGCAATCAGCCCCAGCATTTT; CDR3: CASSVDGGGGNQPQHF
J: TRBJ1-3; length: 16; D: -; size: -; V: TRBV6-5; DNA: TGTGCCAGCAGTTACTCGGGGGGGCCCTCTGGAAACACCATATATTTT; CDR3: CASSYSGGPSGNTIYF
J: TRBJ1-2; length: 13; D: -; size: -; V: TRBV27; DNA: TGTGCCAGCAGCAACAGGGTTCGAGGTGGCTACACCTTC; CDR3: CASSNRVRGGYTF
J: TRBJ2-7; length: 16; D: -; size: -; V: TRBV2; DNA: TGTGCCAGCAGTGAATGGAGACAGGGGACTACCTACGAGCAGTACTTC; CDR3: CASSEWRQGTTYEQYF
J: TRBJ2-5; length: 16; D: TRBD1; size: -; V: TRBV7-9; DNA: TGTTCCAGCAGCCCAACCGGGACAGGGGGCAAAGAGACCCAGTACTTC; CDR3: CSSSPTGTGGKETQYF
J: TRBJ2-7; length: 13; D: -; size: -; V: TRBV7-8; DNA: TGTGCCAGCAGCCAACCGGGTGGTGCCGAGCAGTACTTC; CDR3: CASSQPGGAEQYF
J: TRBJ2-1; length: 15; D: -; size: once; V: TRBV11-2; DNA: TGTGCCAGCAGCTTAGGCAGAGACACCTACAATGAGCAGTTCTTC; CDR3: CASSLGRDTYNEQFF
J: TRBJ2-7; length: 15; D: TRBD2; size: once; V: TRBV5-1; DNA: TGCGCCAGCAGCTTGGCCGCGGGAGGTTCCTACGAGCAGTACTTC; CDR3: CASSLAAGGSYEQYF
J: TRBJ2-1; length: 13; D: -; size: -; V: TRBV2; DNA: TGTGCCAGCAGTTTACTAGTCGACGATGAGCAGTTCTTC; CDR3: CASSLLVDDEQFF
J: TRBJ2-6; length: 17; D: -; size: -; V: TRBV18; DNA: TGTGCCAGCTCGCGCCAGGGTTCACAGTCTGGGGCCAACGTCCTGACTTTC; CDR3: CASSRQGSQSGANVLTF
J: TRBJ2-5; length: 16; D: TRBD1; size: few; V: TRBV7-9; DNA: TGTTCCAGCAGCTTAGAGGGGACAGGGGGCGCCGGGACCCAGTACTTC; CDR3: CSSSLEGTGGAGTQYF
J: TRBJ1-5; length: 14; D: TRBD1; size: -; V: TRBV29-1; DNA: TGCAGCGTTGCTAAGGACAGGACAAATCAGCCCCAGCATTTT; CDR3: CSVAKDRTNQPQHF
J: TRBJ2-1; length: 13; D: -; size: -; V: TRBV25-1; DNA: TGTGCCAGCAGCGGGATGACTAAAAATGAGCAGTTCTTC; CDR3: CASSGMTKNEQFF